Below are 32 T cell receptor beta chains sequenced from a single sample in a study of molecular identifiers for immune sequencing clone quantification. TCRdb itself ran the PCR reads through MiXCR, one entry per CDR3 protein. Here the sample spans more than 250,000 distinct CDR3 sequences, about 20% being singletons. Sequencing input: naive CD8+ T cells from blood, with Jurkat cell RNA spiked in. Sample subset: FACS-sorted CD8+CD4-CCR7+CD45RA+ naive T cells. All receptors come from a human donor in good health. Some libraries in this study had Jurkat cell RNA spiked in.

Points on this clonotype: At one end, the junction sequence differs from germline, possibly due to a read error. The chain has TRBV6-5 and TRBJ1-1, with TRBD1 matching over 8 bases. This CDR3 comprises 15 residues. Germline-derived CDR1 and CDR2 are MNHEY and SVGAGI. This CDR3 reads CASSSPGQGGAEAFF. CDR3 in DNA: TGTGCCAGCAGCTCCCCCGGACAGGGCGGCGCTGAAGCTTTCTTC.

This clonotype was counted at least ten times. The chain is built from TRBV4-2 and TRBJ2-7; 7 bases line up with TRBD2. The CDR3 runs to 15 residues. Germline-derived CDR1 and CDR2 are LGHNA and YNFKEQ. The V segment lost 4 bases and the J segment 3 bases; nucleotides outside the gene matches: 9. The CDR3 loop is CASSLSLAAYYEQYF. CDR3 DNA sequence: TGTGCCAGCAGCCTCTCCCTAGCGGCCTACTACGAGCAGTACTTC.

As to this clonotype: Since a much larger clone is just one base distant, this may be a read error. CDR3: CASSTEAGLSGYTF. The CDR3 DNA reads as TGTGCCAGCAGCACCGAGGCAGGGCTCTCTGGCTACACCTTC. The V call is TRBV7-2, the J call TRBJ1-2; tentative D call: TRBD1 (5 bases). V was shortened by 5 bases and J by 7 bases, with 17 bases between the two germline ends. Germline loops: CDR1 SGHTA, CDR2 FQGNSA. The CDR3 is 14 residues long.

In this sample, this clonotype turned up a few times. The CDR3 loop is CASSPPQGQGYEQYF. DNA of the CDR3: TGTGCCAGCAGCCCCCCACAGGGACAAGGGTACGAGCAGTACTTC. The chain is built from TRBV7-9 and TRBJ2-7; D possibly corresponds to TRBD1 (6 bases). Trimming cost V 5 bases and J 4 bases, with 18 bases left between them. The CDR3 contains 15 residues. The germline CDR1 and CDR2 sequences are SEHNR and FQNEAQ (reference sequence).

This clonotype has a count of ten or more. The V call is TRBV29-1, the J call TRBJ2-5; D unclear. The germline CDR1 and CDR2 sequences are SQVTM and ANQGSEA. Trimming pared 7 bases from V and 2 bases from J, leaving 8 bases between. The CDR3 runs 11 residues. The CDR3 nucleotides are TGCAGCGGGTGGTGGCAAGAGACCCAGTACTTC. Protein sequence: CSGWWQETQYF.

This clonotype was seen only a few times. The DNA of the CDR3 is TGTGCCAGCATTCCCAGCGGGGGGATACAAGAGGGGGGTTTTACCCCATTAGATACGCAGTATTTT. Protein: CASIPSGGIQEGGFTPLDTQYF. This sequence joins TRBV2 and TRBJ2-3; 9 positions match TRBD2. CDR3 length: 22 amino acids. After removal of 7 bases from V and 5 bases from J, the junction contained 31 bases not matched to a gene. CDR1 SNHLY and CDR2 FYNNEI come from the germline V gene. Supplemented by reference TRBV2 and TRBJ2-3, the full variable domain reads EPEVTQTPSHQVTQMGQEVILRCVPISNHLYFYWYRQILGQKVEFLVSFYNNEISEKSEIFDDQFSVERPDGSNFTLKIRSTKLEDSAMYFCASIPSGGIQEGGFTPLDTQYFGPGTRLTVL.

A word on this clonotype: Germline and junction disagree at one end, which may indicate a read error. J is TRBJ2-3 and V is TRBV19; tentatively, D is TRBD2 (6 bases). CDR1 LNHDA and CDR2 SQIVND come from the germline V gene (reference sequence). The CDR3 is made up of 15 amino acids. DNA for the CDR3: TGTGCCTGTAGTATAGTCCCGGGAGGCACAGATACGCAGTATTTT. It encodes CACSIVPGGTDTQYF.

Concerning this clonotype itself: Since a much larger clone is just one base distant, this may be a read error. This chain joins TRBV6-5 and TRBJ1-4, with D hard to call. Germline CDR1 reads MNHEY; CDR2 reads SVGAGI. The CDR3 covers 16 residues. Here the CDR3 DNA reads TGTGCCGGCAGTTACTCGAACTTCGAAGTTGGGGAGAAACTGTTTTTT. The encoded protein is CAGSYSNFEVGEKLFF.

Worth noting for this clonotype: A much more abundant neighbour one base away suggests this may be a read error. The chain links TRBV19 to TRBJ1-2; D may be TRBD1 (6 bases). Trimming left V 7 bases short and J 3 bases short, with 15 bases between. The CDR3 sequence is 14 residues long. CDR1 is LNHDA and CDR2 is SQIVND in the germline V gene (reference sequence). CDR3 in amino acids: CASTYGTTDYGYTF. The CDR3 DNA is TGTGCCAGTACATATGGGACAACTGACTATGGCTACACCTTC.

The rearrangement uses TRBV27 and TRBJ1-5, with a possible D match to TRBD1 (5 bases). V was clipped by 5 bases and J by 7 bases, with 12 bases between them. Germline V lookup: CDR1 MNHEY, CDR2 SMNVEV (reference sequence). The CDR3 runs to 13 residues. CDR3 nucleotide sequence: TGTGCCAGCAGTCGACAGTTGGGGCAGCCCCAGCATTTT. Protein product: CASSRQLGQPQHF.

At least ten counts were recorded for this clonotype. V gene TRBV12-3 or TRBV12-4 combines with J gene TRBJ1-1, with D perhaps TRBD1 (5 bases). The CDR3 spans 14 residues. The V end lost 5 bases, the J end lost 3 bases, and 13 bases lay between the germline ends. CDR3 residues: CASSLGGDYTEAFF. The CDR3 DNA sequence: TGTGCCAGCAGTCTAGGAGGGGACTACACTGAAGCTTTCTTT.

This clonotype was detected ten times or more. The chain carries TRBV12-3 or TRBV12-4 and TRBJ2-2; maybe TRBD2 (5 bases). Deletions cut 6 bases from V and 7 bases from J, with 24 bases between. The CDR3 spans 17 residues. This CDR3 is CASSRPGSDLIGGELFF. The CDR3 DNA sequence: TGTGCCAGCAGCCGACCGGGTAGCGATCTGATCGGCGGGGAGCTGTTTTTT.

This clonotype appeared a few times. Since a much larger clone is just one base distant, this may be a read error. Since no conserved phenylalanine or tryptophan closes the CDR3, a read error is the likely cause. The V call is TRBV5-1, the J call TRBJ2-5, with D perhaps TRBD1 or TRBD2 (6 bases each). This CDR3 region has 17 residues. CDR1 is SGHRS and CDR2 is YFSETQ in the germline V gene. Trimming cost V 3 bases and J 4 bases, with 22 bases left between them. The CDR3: CASSWGAGGGFRETQYL. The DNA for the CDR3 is TGCGCCAGCAGCTGGGGGGCCGGGGGCGGTTTTCGAGAGACCCAGTACCTC.

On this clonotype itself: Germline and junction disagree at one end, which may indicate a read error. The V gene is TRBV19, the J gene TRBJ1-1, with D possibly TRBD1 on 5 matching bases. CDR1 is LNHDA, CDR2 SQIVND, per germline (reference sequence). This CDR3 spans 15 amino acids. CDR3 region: CASSIDVGLNTEALF. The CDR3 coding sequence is TGTGCCAGTAGTATAGATGTGGGACTTAACACTGAAGCTCTCTTT.

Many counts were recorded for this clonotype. CDR3 sequence reads: CASRQGPYTEAFF. CDR3 DNA sequence: TGTGCCAGTCGACAGGGCCCCTACACTGAAGCTTTCTTT. The chain has TRBV6-6 and TRBJ1-1; TRBD1 aligns across 7 bases. After removal of 9 bases from V and 3 bases from J, the junction contained 7 bases not matched to a gene. The V gene's germline CDR1 is MNHNY and CDR2 SVGAGI (reference sequence). The CDR3 spans 13 residues.

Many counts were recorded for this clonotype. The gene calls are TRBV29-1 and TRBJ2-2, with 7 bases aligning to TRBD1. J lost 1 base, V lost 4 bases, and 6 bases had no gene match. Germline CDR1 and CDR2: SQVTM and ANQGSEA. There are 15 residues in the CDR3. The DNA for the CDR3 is TGCAGCGTTGTACCCAGGGGGAGGAACACCGGGGAGCTGTTTTTT. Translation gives CSVVPRGRNTGELFF.

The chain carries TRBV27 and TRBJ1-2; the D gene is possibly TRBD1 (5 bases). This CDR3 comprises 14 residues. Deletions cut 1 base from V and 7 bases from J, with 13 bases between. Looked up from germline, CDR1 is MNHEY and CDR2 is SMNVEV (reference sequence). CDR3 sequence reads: CASSLWAGSFGYTF. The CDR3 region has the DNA TGTGCCAGCAGTTTATGGGCAGGGTCTTTTGGCTACACCTTC.

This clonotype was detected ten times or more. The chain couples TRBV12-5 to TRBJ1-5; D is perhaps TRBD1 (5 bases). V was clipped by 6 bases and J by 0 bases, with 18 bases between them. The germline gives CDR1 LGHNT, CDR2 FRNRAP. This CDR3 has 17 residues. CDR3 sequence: CASGRNRDPYSNQPQHF. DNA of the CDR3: TGTGCTAGTGGACGTAACCGGGACCCCTATAGCAATCAGCCCCAGCATTTT.

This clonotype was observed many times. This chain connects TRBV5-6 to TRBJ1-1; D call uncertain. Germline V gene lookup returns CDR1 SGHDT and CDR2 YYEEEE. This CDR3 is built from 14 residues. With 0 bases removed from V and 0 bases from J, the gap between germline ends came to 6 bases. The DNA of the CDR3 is TGTGCCAGCAGCTTGGCGTCAATGAACACTGAAGCTTTCTTT. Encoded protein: CASSLASMNTEAFF. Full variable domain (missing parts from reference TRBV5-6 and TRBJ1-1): DAGVTQSPTHLIKTRGQQVTLRCSPKSGHDTVSWYQQALGQGPQFIFQYYEEEERQRGNFPDRFSGHQFPNYSSELNVNALLLGDSALYLCASSLASMNTEAFFGQGTRLTVV.

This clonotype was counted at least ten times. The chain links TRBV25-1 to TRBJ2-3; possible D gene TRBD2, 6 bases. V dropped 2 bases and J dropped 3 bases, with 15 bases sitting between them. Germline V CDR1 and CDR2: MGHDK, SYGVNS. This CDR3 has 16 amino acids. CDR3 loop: CASSEGWGEATDTQYF. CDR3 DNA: TGTGCCAGCAGTGAAGGTTGGGGGGAGGCGACAGATACGCAGTATTTT.

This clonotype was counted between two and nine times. The CDR3 bases are TGTGCCTGGAATACAGTAAGCACAGATACGCAGTATTTT. Protein product: CAWNTVSTDTQYF. V gene TRBV30 combines with J gene TRBJ2-3; D is uncertain. V lost 4 bases, J lost 0 bases, and 8 bases lay in between. Looked up from germline, CDR1 is GTSNPN and CDR2 is SVGIG (reference sequence). The length of the CDR3 is 13 residues. Combining the CDR3 with reference TRBV30 and TRBJ2-3 gives the whole variable domain SQTIHQWPATLVQPVGSPLSLECTVEGTSNPNLYWYRQAAGRGLQLLFYSVGIGQISSEVPQNLSASRPQDRQFILSSKKLLLSDSGFYLCAWNTVSTDTQYFGPGTRLTVL.

This CDR3 reads CASSYWARERVETQYF. CDR3 nucleotide sequence: TGTGCCAGCAGTTACTGGGCGCGGGAGAGGGTAGAGACCCAGTACTTC. The rearrangement joins TRBV6-2 or TRBV6-3 to TRBJ2-5; 7 bases agree with TRBD2. V shed 1 base and J 4 bases; nucleotides not matched to a gene: 9. The germline V gene has CDR1 MNHEY and CDR2 SVGEGT. CDR3 length: 16 residues.

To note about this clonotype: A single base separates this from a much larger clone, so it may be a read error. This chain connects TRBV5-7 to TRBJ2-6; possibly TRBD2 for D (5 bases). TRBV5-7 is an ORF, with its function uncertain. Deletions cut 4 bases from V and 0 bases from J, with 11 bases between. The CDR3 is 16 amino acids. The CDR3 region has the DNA TGTGCCAGCAGCATGGGCGACTACTCTGGGGCCAACGTCCTGACTTTC. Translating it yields CASSMGDYSGANVLTF.

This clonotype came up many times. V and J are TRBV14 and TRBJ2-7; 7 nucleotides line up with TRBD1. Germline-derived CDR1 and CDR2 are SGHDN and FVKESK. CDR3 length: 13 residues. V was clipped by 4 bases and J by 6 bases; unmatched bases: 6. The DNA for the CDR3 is TGTGCCAGCAGCCCCAGGGGGTACTCCGAGCAGTACTTC. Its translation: CASSPRGYSEQYF.

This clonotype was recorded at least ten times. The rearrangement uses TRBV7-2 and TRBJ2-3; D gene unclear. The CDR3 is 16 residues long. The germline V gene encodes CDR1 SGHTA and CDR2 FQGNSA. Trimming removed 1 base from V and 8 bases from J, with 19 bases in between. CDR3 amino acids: CASSLGPKADMGTQYF. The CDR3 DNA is TGTGCCAGCAGCTTAGGTCCTAAAGCCGATATGGGTACGCAGTATTTT. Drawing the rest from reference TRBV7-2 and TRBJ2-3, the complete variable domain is GAGVSQSPSNKVTEKGKDVELRCDPISGHTALYWYRQSLGQGLEFLIYFQGNSAPDKSGLPSDRFSAERTGGSVSTLTIQRTQQEDSAVYLCASSLGPKADMGTQYFGPGTRLTVL.

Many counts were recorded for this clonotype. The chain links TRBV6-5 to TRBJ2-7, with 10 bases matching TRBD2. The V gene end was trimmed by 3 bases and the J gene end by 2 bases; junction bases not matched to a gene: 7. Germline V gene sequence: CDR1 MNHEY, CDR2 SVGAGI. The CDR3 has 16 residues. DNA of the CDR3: TGTGCCAGCAGTTATCCGGCTAGCGGGGGTGCCTACGAGCAGTACTTC. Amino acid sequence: CASSYPASGGAYEQYF.

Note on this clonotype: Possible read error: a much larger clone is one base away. The CDR3 region is CASSTVGGTEAFF. The CDR3 nucleotides read TGTGCCAGCAGCACCGTGGGTGGGACTGAAGCTTTCTTT. The chain uses TRBV9 and TRBJ1-1; D gene unclear. Trimming left V 4 bases short and J 5 bases short, with 12 bases between. The CDR3 sequence is 13 residues long. Germline V gene data show CDR1 as SGDLS and CDR2 as YYNGEE.

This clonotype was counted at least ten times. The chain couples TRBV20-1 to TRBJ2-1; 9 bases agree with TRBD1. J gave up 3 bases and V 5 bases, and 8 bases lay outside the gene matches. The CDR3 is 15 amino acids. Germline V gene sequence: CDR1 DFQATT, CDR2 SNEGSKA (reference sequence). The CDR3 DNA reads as TGCAGTGCTGCCGAACAGGGGGCATTCTACAATGAGCAGTTCTTC. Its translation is CSAAEQGAFYNEQFF.

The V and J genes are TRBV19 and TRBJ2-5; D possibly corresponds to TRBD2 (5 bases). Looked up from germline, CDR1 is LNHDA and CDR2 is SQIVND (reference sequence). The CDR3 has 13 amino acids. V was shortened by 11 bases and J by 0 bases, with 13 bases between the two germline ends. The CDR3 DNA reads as TGTGCCGGCTCGCGGGTCGACCAAGAGACCCAGTACTTC. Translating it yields CAGSRVDQETQYF. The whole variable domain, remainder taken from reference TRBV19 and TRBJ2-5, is DGGITQSPKYLFRKEGQNVTLSCEQNLNHDAMYWYRQDPGQGLRLIYYSQIVNDFQKGDIAEGYSVSREKKESFPLTVTSAQKNPTAFYLCAGSRVDQETQYFGPGTRLLVL.

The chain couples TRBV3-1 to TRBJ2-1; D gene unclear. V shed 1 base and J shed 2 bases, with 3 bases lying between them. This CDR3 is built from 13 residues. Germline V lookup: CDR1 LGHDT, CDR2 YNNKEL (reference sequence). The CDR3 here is CASSQGPYNEQFF. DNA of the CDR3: TGTGCCAGCAGCCAAGGACCCTACAATGAGCAGTTCTTC.

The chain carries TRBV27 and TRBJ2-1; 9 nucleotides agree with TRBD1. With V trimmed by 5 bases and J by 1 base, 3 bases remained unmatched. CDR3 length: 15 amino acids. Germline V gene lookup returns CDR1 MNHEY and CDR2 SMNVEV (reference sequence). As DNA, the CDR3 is TGTGCCAGCAGTACCGGGACAGGGTCCTACAATGAGCAGTTCTTC. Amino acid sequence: CASSTGTGSYNEQFF.

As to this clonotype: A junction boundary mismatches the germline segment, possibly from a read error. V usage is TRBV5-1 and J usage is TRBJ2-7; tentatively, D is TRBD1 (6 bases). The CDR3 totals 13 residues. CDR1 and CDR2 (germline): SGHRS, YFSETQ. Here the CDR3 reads CVSSPGQSYEQYF. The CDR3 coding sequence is TGCGTCAGCAGCCCCGGACAGAGCTACGAGCAGTACTTC.